This T cell receptor (beta chain) was observed in a study of shared clonotypes between healthy human individuals. General study points: What naive subsets generally showed was a larger estimated richness than memory subsets showed. Sharing of clonotypes among donors was expected to vary with sequencing depth.

Trimming left V 4 bases short and J 4 bases short, with 17 bases between. Per germline, CDR1 MGHDK and CDR2 SYGVNS. This CDR3 region has 16 residues. The study enrolled healthy HIV-negative adults without recent acute infections or vaccinations as donors. A CD45RA-negative memory subset and a CD45RA+ naive subset were separated from the CD4+ cells. Concerning this clone: Its antigen remains unknown.

TCRdb keeps only in-frame clones here, not all; method: immunoSEQ multiplex PCR. Of 2 million to 3 million clones in the sample, 90% to 95% were seen once. The receptor comes from a man aged 18 to 29 in good health. Some clones in this sample may be carry-over from other donors' samples. Sequencing was done on a sample of naive CD4+ T cells from PBMCs. Subset here: CD45RA+ positively selected. The V call is TRBV25-1, the J call TRBJ1-3, with D possibly being TRBD1 (6 bases). CDR3 residues: CASSGTTGWRGNTIYF. The CDR3 nucleotides are TGTGCCAGCAGTGGAACGACAGGATGGCGCGGAAACACCATATATTTT.